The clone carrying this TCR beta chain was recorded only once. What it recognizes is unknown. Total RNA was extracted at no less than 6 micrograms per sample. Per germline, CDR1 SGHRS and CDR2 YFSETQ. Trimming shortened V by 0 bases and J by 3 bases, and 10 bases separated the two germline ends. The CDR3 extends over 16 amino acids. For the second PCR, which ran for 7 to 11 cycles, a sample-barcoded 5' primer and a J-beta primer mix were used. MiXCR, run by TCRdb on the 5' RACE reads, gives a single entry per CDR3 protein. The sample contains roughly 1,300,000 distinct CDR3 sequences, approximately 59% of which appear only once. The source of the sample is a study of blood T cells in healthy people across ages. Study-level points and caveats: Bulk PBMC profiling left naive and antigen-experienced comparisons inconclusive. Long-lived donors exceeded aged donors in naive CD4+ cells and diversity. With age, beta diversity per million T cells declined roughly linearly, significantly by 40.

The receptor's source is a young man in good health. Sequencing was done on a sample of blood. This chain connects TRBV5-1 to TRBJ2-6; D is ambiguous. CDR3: CASSLAPVLGANVLTF. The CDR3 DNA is TGCGCCAGCAGCTTGGCTCCCGTCCTTGGGGCCAACGTCCTGACTTTC.